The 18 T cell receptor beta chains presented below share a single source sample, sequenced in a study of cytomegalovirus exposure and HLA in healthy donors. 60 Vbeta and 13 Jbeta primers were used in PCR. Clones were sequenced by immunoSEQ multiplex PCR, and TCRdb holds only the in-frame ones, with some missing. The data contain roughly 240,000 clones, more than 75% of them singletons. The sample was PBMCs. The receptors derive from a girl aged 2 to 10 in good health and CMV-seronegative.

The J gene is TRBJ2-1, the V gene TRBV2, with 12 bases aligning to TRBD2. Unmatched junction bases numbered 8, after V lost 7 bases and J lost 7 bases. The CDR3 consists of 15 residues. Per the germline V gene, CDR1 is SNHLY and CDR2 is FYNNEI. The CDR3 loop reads CASMGTSGPRNEQFF. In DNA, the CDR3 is TGTGCCAGCATGGGGACTAGCGGGCCACGGAATGAGCAGTTCTTC.

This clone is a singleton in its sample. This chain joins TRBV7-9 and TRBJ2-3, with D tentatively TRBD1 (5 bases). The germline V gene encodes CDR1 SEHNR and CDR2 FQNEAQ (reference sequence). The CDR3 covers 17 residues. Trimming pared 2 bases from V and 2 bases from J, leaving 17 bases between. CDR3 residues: CASSLWGGIGYTDTQYF. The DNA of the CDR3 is TGTGCCAGCAGCTTATGGGGCGGAATCGGATACACAGATACGCAGTATTTT.

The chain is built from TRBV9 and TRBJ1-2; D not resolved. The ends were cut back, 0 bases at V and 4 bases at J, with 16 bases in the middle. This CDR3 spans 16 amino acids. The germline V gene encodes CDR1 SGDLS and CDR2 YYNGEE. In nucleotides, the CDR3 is TGTGCCAGCAGCGTAGATGCCGGAGACCTTGCCTATGGCTACACCTTC. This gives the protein CASSVDAGDLAYGYTF.

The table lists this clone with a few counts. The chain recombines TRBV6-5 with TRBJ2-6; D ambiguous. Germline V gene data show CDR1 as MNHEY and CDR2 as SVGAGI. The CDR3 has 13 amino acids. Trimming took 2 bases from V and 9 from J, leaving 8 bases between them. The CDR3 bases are TGTGCCAGCAGTTACGGTGGCAGCAACGTCCTGACTTTC. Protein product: CASSYGGSNVLTF.

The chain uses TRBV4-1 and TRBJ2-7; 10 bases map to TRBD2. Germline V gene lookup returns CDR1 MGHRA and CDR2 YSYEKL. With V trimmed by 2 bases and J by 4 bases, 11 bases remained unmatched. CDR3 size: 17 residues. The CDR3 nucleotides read TGCGCCAGCAGCCAAAGCGCCCTAGCGGGAGCCCGGTACGAGCAGTACTTC. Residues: CASSQSALAGARYEQYF.

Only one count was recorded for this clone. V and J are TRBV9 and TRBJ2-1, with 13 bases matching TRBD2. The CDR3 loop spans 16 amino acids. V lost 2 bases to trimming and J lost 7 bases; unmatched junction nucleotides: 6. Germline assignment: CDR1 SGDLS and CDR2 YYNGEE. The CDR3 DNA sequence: TGTGCCAGCAGCGTTTCGACTAGCGGGGGGTTTAATGAGCAGTTCTTC. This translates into CASSVSTSGGFNEQFF.

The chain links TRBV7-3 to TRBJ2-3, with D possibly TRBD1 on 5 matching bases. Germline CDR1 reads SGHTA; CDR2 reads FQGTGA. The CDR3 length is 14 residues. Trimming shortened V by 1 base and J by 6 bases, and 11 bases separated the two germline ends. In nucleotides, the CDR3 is TGTGCCAGCAGCTTAATAGGCCAGGGCGATACGCAGTATTTT. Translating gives CASSLIGQGDTQYF.

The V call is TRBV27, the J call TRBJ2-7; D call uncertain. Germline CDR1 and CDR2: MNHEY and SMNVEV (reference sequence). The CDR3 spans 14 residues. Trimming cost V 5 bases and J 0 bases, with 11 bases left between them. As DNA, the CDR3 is TGTGCCAGCAGTCCGAGATCTCGCTCCTACGAGCAGTACTTC. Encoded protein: CASSPRSRSYEQYF.

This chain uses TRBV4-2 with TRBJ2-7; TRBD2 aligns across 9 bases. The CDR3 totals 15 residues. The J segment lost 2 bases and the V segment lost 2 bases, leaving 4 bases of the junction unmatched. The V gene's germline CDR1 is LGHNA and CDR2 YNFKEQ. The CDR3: CASSQRTSETYEQYF. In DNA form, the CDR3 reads TGTGCCAGCAGCCAAAGGACTAGCGAGACCTACGAGCAGTACTTC.

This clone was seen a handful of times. CDR3 loop: CASSPAGRPNEQFF. Written as DNA, the CDR3 is TGTGCCAGCAGCCCAGCGGGAAGGCCGAATGAGCAGTTCTTC. J is TRBJ2-1 and V is TRBV5-6; TRBD2 agrees at 7 bases. The CDR3 has 14 amino acids. Trimming cost V 4 bases and J 7 bases; bases outside gene matches: 8. Germline V gene sequence: CDR1 SGHDT, CDR2 YYEEEE.

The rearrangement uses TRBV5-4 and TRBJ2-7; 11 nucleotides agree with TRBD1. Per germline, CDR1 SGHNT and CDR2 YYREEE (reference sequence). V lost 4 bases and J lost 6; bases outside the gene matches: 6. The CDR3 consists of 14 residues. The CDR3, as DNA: TGTGCCAGCAGCATCGGACAGGGGGCGGGCGAGCAGTACTTC. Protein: CASSIGQGAGEQYF.

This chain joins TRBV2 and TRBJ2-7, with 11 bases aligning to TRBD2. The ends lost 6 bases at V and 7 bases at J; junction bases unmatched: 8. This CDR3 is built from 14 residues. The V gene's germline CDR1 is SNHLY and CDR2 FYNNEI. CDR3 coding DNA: TGTGCCAGCAGGAATAGCGGGGGGGCCGGTGAGCAGTACTTC. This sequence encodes CASRNSGGAGEQYF.

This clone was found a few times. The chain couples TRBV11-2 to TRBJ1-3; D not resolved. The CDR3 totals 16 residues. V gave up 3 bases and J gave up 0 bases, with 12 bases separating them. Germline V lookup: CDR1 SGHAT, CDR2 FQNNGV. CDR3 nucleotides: TGTGCCAGCAGCTTCCGGGATCCCTCCTCTGGAAACACCATATATTTT. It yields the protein CASSFRDPSSGNTIYF.

The CDR3 DNA reads as TGCGCCAGCAGGTTAGCGGGGGCCAACACCGGGGAGCTGTTTTTT. Its translation: CASRLAGANTGELFF. The J gene is TRBJ2-2, the V gene TRBV10-2; TRBD2 matches at 9 bases. The germline V gene has CDR1 WSHSY and CDR2 SAAADI. Trimming took 6 bases from V and 2 from J; bases not matched to a gene: 4. The CDR3 extends over 15 amino acids.

CDR3 DNA sequence: TGTGCCAGCAGCTCCGAACGGGGGAACGAGCAGTACTTC. It encodes CASSSERGNEQYF. This chain links TRBV27 with TRBJ2-7; a weak D match, TRBD2 (6 bases). Looked up from germline, CDR1 is MNHEY and CDR2 is SMNVEV (reference sequence). V lost 6 bases and J 5 bases, leaving 14 bases between the germline ends. CDR3 size: 13 residues.

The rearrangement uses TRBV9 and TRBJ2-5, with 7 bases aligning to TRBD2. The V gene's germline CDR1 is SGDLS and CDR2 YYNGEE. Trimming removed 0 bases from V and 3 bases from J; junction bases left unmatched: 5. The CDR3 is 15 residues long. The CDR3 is CASSVVDGRKETQYF. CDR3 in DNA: TGTGCCAGCAGCGTAGTCGACGGGAGGAAAGAGACCCAGTACTTC.

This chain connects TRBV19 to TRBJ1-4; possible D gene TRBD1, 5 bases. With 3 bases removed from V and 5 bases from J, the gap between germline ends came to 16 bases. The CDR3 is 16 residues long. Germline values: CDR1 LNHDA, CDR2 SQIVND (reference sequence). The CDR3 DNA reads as TGTGCCAGTAGTATCAATCAGGGTCTACGGAATGAAAAACTGTTTTTT. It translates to CASSINQGLRNEKLFF.

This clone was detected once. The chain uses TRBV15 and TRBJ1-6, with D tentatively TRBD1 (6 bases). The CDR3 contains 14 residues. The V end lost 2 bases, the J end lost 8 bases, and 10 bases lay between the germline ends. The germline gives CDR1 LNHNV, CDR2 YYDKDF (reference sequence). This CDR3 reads CATSRQGSDSPLHF. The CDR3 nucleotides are TGTGCCACCAGCAGACAGGGGAGTGATTCACCCCTCCACTTT.